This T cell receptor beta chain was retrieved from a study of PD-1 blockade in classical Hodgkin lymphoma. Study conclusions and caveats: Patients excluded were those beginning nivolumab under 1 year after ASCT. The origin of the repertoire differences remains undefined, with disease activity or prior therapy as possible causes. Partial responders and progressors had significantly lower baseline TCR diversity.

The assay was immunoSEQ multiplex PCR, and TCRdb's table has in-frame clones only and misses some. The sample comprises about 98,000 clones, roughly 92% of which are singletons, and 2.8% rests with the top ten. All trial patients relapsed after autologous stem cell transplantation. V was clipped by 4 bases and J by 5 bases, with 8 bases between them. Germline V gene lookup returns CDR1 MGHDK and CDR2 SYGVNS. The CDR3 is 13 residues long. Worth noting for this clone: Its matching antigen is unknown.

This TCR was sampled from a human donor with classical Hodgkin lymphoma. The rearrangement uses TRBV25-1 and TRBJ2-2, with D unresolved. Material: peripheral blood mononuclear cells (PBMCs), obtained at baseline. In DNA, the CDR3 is TGTGCCAGCAGTGGATGGGGAACCGGGGAGCTGTTTTTT. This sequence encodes CASSGWGTGELFF. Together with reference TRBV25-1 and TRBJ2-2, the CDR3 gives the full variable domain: EADIYQTPRYLVIGTGKKITLECSQTMGHDKMYWYQQDPGMELHLIHYSYGVNSTEKGDLSSESTVSRIRTEHFPLTLESARPSHTSQYLCASSGWGTGELFFGEGSRLTVL.